A single sample gave rise to the 32 T cell receptor beta chains below, sequenced in a study of blood T cell repertoires in COVID-19. Using immunoSEQ multiplex PCR, the repertoire was profiled, and TCRdb retains in-frame clones only, with some absent. The data show approximately 70,000 clones, about 81% seen once. The sample consisted of peripheral blood. The receptors originated from a human donor in a cohort sampled during active COVID-19.

The chain has TRBV3-1 (or the pseudogene TRBV3-2) and TRBJ1-3; D may be TRBD1 (5 bases). The CDR3 loop spans 15 amino acids. CDR1 LGHDT and CDR2 YNNKEL come from the germline V gene (reference sequence). The V gene lost 4 bases and the J gene lost 0 bases, with 10 bases spanning the gap. CDR3 protein: CASSRTYSSGNTIYF. In DNA form, the CDR3 reads TGTGCCAGCAGCCGGACATACAGCTCTGGAAACACCATATATTTT.

The chain joins TRBV29-1 to TRBJ1-1; D is unresolved. The CDR3 is 12 amino acids. The V gene's germline CDR1 is SQVTM and CDR2 ANQGSEA. V was pared by 4 bases and J by 1 base, with 7 bases between. CDR3 nucleotides: TGCAGCGTTGGAGGAGCGAACACTGAAGCTTTCTTT. This gives the protein CSVGGANTEAFF.

A word on this clone: Other DNA sequences in this sample translate to the same CDR3. The chain employs TRBV7-2 and TRBJ1-2; 9 bases fit TRBD1. Germline V lookup: CDR1 SGHTA, CDR2 FQGNSA. With V trimmed by 3 bases and J by 7 bases, 3 bases remained unmatched. CDR3 length equals 13 residues. The CDR3 DNA reads TGTGCCAGCAGCTTGGGACAGGGTATTGGCTACACCTTC. Amino acids: CASSLGQGIGYTF.

The chain recombines TRBV28 with TRBJ1-4; 10 bases are a match to TRBD1. J gave up 8 bases and V 10 bases, and 19 bases lay outside the gene matches. The CDR3 consists of 17 residues. From germline, CDR1 is MDHEN and CDR2 SYDVKM. CDR3 bases: TGTGCCACCCTAGGGTACGACAGGGGGCATATTGCGGAAAAACTGTTTTTT. Translating it yields CATLGYDRGHIAEKLFF.

The chain recombines TRBV2 with TRBJ1-5, with a tentative D call TRBD1 (5 bases). The CDR3 is 14 residues long. V gave up 6 bases and J gave up 4 bases, with 13 bases separating them. CDR1 is SNHLY, CDR2 FYNNEI, per germline. CDR3 residues: CASSATDKNQPQHF. The CDR3 coding sequence is TGTGCCAGCAGCGCGACAGACAAAAATCAGCCCCAGCATTTT.

This clone has a single count. The sample contains more than one DNA sequence encoding this CDR3. This sequence joins TRBV2 and TRBJ1-2, with D possibly being TRBD1 (5 bases). Germline V gene lookup returns CDR1 SNHLY and CDR2 FYNNEI. Trimming removed 6 bases from V and 1 base from J, with 9 bases in between. This CDR3 is built from 13 residues. Written as DNA, the CDR3 is TGTGCCAGCAGCGTTGACAGTAACTATGGCTACACCTTC. As protein: CASSVDSNYGYTF.

The rearrangement joins TRBV30 to TRBJ1-4; unclear D gene. The CDR3 extends over 16 amino acids. Germline V gene lookup returns CDR1 GTSNPN and CDR2 SVGIG (reference sequence). V lost 5 bases and J 10 bases, leaving 26 bases between the germline ends. The CDR3 loop is CAWRSRVAPPGSKLFF. The CDR3 bases are TGTGCCTGGCGTTCCAGAGTGGCCCCCCCCGGGTCAAAACTGTTTTTT.

The genes are TRBV5-4 and TRBJ2-7; 9 bases fit TRBD1. Germline CDR1 and CDR2: SGHNT and YYREEE (reference sequence). The trim removed 3 bases at V and 0 bases at J, leaving 4 bases unmatched. This CDR3 is built from 15 residues. The CDR3 bases are TGTGCCAGCAGCTCGGGACAGGGACCCTCCTACGAGCAGTACTTC. It codes for CASSSGQGPSYEQYF.

The chain links TRBV28 to TRBJ1-1; no clear D. The CDR3 consists of 15 residues. CDR1 and CDR2 from the germline V gene are MDHEN and SYDVKM. Trimming cost V 6 bases and J 0 bases, with 14 bases left between them. The DNA for the CDR3 is TGTGCCAGCAGCCCCAGGCCCCCTTTGAACACTGAAGCTTTCTTT. Protein sequence: CASSPRPPLNTEAFF. The full variable domain, with the rest looked up from reference TRBV28 and TRBJ1-1, is DVKVTQSSRYLVKRTGEKVFLECVQDMDHENMFWYRQDPGLGLRLIYFSYDVKMKEKGDIPEGYSVSREKKERFSLILESASTNQTSMYLCASSPRPPLNTEAFFGQGTRLTVV.

The chain joins TRBV29-1 to TRBJ1-2; maybe TRBD1 (6 bases). Germline V gene data show CDR1 as SQVTM and CDR2 as ANQGSEA. The V end was cut by 2 bases, the J end by 0 bases, with 7 bases between. CDR3 length equals 13 residues. CDR3 coding DNA: TGCAGCGTTGAACAGGGGTCTAACTATGGCTACACCTTC. This codes for CSVEQGSNYGYTF.

This chain connects TRBV6-5 to TRBJ2-7, with TRBD1 identical over 9 bases. The CDR3 runs to 14 residues. The germline V gene encodes CDR1 MNHEY and CDR2 SVGAGI. The V and J ends lost 8 bases and 3 bases, in that order; junction bases with no gene match: 8. The DNA for the CDR3 is TGTGCCAGCGTCCGGAAGACAGGGGGCTACGAGCAGTACTTC. Its protein is CASVRKTGGYEQYF.

This chain connects TRBV30 to TRBJ1-1, with D possibly TRBD1 on 6 matching bases. Germline assignment: CDR1 GTSNPN and CDR2 SVGIG (reference sequence). V lost 8 bases, J lost 0 bases, and 13 bases lay in between. This CDR3 contains 13 residues. The CDR3 loop reads CARKTGMNTEAFF. CDR3 nucleotides: TGTGCCAGAAAAACAGGGATGAACACTGAAGCTTTCTTT. Drawing the rest from reference TRBV30 and TRBJ1-1, the complete variable domain is SQTIHQWPATLVQPVGSPLSLECTVEGTSNPNLYWYRQAAGRGLQLLFYSVGIGQISSEVPQNLSASRPQDRQFILSSKKLLLSDSGFYLCARKTGMNTEAFFGQGTRLTVV.

The rearrangement links TRBV7-2 to TRBJ1-6; D gene uncertain. The V gene's germline CDR1 is SGHTA and CDR2 FQGNSA. With 2 bases removed from V and 5 bases from J, the gap between germline ends came to 7 bases. The CDR3 is made up of 14 amino acids. The CDR3 here is CASSLSVNNSPLHF. CDR3 nucleotides: TGTGCCAGCAGCTTAAGCGTAAATAATTCACCCCTCCACTTT.

This clone has more than one count but fewer than ten. The chain carries TRBV29-1 and TRBJ1-1; 7 nucleotides align to TRBD1. J lost 0 bases, V lost 6 bases, and 4 bases had no gene match. The CDR3 consists of 13 residues. CDR1 is SQVTM, CDR2 ANQGSEA, per germline. The CDR3 loop is CSVAGQMNTEAFF. The CDR3 DNA sequence: TGCAGCGTCGCGGGACAGATGAACACTGAAGCTTTCTTT.

This clone was detected only a few times. The rearrangement joins TRBV9 to TRBJ2-7, with D maybe TRBD2 (6 bases). V was pared by 4 bases and J by 5 bases, with 13 bases between. Germline V lookup: CDR1 SGDLS, CDR2 YYNGEE. The CDR3 has 13 amino acids. For the CDR3, the DNA is TGTGCCAGCAGCACGGGAGTCGTGGACGAGCAGTACTTC. Translating gives CASSTGVVDEQYF.

The gene calls are TRBV5-1 and TRBJ2-2; the D gene is possibly TRBD2 (5 bases). CDR3 length: 13 amino acids. Per germline, CDR1 SGHRS and CDR2 YFSETQ. The V end was cut by 7 bases, the J end by 4 bases, with 11 bases between. The CDR3 DNA reads as TGCGCCAGCTCCTCGAGCGGCACCGGGGAGCTGTTTTTT. This encodes CASSSSGTGELFF.

This sequence joins TRBV7-6 and TRBJ1-5, with D possibly matching TRBD1 (5 bases). Germline lookup yields CDR1 SGHVS and CDR2 FNYEAQ. Trimming left V 1 base short and J 3 bases short, with 16 bases between. The CDR3 sequence is 17 residues long. The CDR3 spells CASSLGRGRGFNQPQHF. CDR3 sequence (DNA): TGTGCCAGCAGCTTAGGTCGAGGGAGGGGATTCAATCAGCCCCAGCATTTT.

The CDR3 DNA reads as TGTGCCAGCAGTGCAAGCGGGTATAGCAATCAGCCCCAGCATTTT. Translating gives CASSASGYSNQPQHF. The gene calls are TRBV9 and TRBJ1-5; D call uncertain. Germline V gives CDR1 SGDLS, CDR2 YYNGEE. V lost 5 bases to trimming and J lost 0 bases, with 12 bases between them. The CDR3 consists of 15 residues.

V gene TRBV10-3 combines with J gene TRBJ2-5; a weak D match, TRBD1 (7 bases). The CDR3 sequence is 15 residues long. Trimming left V 6 bases short and J 4 bases short, with 18 bases between. CDR1 and CDR2 from the germline V gene are ENHRY and SYGVKD. For the CDR3, the DNA is TGTGCCATCAGCCGCACGGGGGACAGCCGAGAGACCCAGTACTTC. It translates to CAISRTGDSRETQYF.

V usage is TRBV7-2 and J usage is TRBJ2-5; no definite D call. Germline-derived CDR1 and CDR2 are SGHTA and FQGNSA. With 4 bases removed from V and 1 base from J, the gap between germline ends came to 7 bases. The CDR3 runs 13 residues. CDR3 amino acids: CASSYPGQETQYF. For the CDR3, the DNA is TGTGCCAGCAGCTATCCGGGCCAAGAGACCCAGTACTTC.

CDR3 amino acids: CASSTTRASYEQYF. The CDR3 nucleotides read TGTGCCAGCAGTACTACGCGGGCGTCCTACGAGCAGTACTTC. This chain links TRBV6-6 with TRBJ2-7, with D possibly being TRBD2 (5 bases). Germline V lookup: CDR1 MNHNY, CDR2 SVGAGI (reference sequence). CDR3 length equals 14 residues. With 5 bases removed from V and 1 base from J, the gap between germline ends came to 12 bases.

The chain links TRBV15 to TRBJ2-1; TRBD2 matches 9 bases. Germline trimming cut 3 bases from V and 3 bases from J; bases unmatched to any gene: 3. This CDR3 is 15 amino acids long. Germline values: CDR1 LNHNV, CDR2 YYDKDF (reference sequence). CDR3 region: CATSSRTSVYNEQFF. The DNA for the CDR3 is TGTGCCACCAGCAGTAGGACTAGCGTCTACAATGAGCAGTTCTTC.

This clone appeared a few times. The chain joins TRBV7-6 to TRBJ2-2, with 12 positions matching TRBD1. The CDR3 contains 16 residues. The ends lost 5 bases at V and 4 bases at J; junction bases unmatched: 5. The germline CDR1 and CDR2 sequences are SGHVS and FNYEAQ. CDR3 sequence: CASSPGTGGATGELFF. CDR3 bases: TGTGCCAGCAGCCCCGGGACAGGGGGCGCCACCGGGGAGCTGTTTTTT.

The V call is TRBV6-1, the J call TRBJ2-1; 8 bases agree with TRBD1. The CDR3 runs 16 residues. J gave up 7 bases and V 2 bases, and 10 bases lay outside the gene matches. Germline lookup yields CDR1 MNHNS and CDR2 SASEGT. The CDR3 nucleotides read TGTGCCAGCAGTGAACTTCCCGGGACAGGTCATAATGAGCAGTTCTTC. This gives the protein CASSELPGTGHNEQFF.

The chain has TRBV6-6 and TRBJ2-5; 7 nucleotides match TRBD2. This CDR3 is 12 amino acids long. Per germline, CDR1 MNHNY and CDR2 SVGAGI (reference sequence). After removal of 5 bases from V and 5 bases from J, the junction contained 2 bases not matched to a gene. CDR3 nucleotide sequence: TGTGCCAGCAGTCCAGCGGGGGAGACCCAGTACTTC. It specifies CASSPAGETQYF.

The chain combines TRBV29-1 with TRBJ1-1; no reliable D call. Germline assignment: CDR1 SQVTM and CDR2 ANQGSEA. V was trimmed by 6 bases and J by 5 bases, leaving 13 bases between them. The CDR3 is made up of 12 amino acids. The CDR3 DNA sequence: TGCAGCGTCGCTAATATGAGGACTGAAGCTTTCTTT. Translated: CSVANMRTEAFF.

The chain links TRBV6-1 to TRBJ2-7, with D maybe TRBD2 (6 bases). This CDR3 has 14 amino acids. Per the germline V gene, CDR1 is MNHNS and CDR2 is SASEGT. The V end lost 2 bases, the J end lost 1 base, and 9 bases lay between the germline ends. CDR3 amino acids: CASSEMGGSYEQYF. As DNA, the CDR3 is TGTGCCAGCAGTGAAATGGGGGGATCCTACGAGCAGTACTTC.

This chain links TRBV25-1 with TRBJ1-5; possible D gene TRBD1, 5 bases. This CDR3 is 12 amino acids long. Trimming stripped 4 bases from V and 7 bases from J, with 8 bases between. The V gene's germline CDR1 is MGHDK and CDR2 SYGVNS. CDR3 in DNA: TGTGCCAGCAGTGCGGGGGGACAGCCCCAGCATTTT. Residues: CASSAGGQPQHF. Drawing the rest from reference TRBV25-1 and TRBJ1-5, the complete variable domain is EADIYQTPRYLVIGTGKKITLECSQTMGHDKMYWYQQDPGMELHLIHYSYGVNSTEKGDLSSESTVSRIRTEHFPLTLESARPSHTSQYLCASSAGGQPQHFGDGTRLSIL.

In its sample, this clone was seen a few times. The chain employs TRBV5-5 and TRBJ2-6, with 10 bases fitting TRBD1. J gave up 2 bases and V 4 bases, and 6 bases lay outside the gene matches. CDR3 length: 17 residues. Looked up from germline, CDR1 is SGHKS and CDR2 is YYEKEE (reference sequence). In DNA, the CDR3 is TGTGCCAGCAGCCTGGGACAGGGGAACCCTGGGGCCAACGTCCTGACTTTC. The encoded protein is CASSLGQGNPGANVLTF.

The rearrangement uses TRBV5-5 and TRBJ1-5, with a weak D call TRBD1 (5 bases). Per the germline V gene, CDR1 is SGHKS and CDR2 is YYEKEE (reference sequence). V was trimmed by 1 base and J by 10 bases, leaving 12 bases between them. This CDR3 spans 13 amino acids. The CDR3 sequence is CASSLWGSSPQHF. As DNA, the CDR3 is TGTGCCAGCAGCTTGTGGGGCTCAAGTCCCCAGCATTTT.

The V gene is TRBV5-4, the J gene TRBJ2-6; 8 bases are shared with TRBD1. CDR3 length: 19 amino acids. From germline, CDR1 is SGHNT and CDR2 YYREEE (reference sequence). After removal of 4 bases from V and 4 bases from J, the junction contained 16 bases not matched to a gene. The DNA for the CDR3 is TGTGCCAGCAGCCCACCGACAGGGGTCTATTCCCTCGGGGCCAACGTCCTGACTTTC. Protein product: CASSPPTGVYSLGANVLTF.

V is TRBV18 and J is TRBJ1-5; D is unclear. CDR3 length equals 16 residues. Germline V gene sequence: CDR1 KGHSH, CDR2 LQKENI. With 1 base removed from V and 0 bases from J, the gap between germline ends came to 10 bases. CDR3 in amino acids: CASSPLATYSNQPQHF. The CDR3, as DNA: TGTGCCAGCTCACCACTCGCAACCTATAGCAATCAGCCCCAGCATTTT.